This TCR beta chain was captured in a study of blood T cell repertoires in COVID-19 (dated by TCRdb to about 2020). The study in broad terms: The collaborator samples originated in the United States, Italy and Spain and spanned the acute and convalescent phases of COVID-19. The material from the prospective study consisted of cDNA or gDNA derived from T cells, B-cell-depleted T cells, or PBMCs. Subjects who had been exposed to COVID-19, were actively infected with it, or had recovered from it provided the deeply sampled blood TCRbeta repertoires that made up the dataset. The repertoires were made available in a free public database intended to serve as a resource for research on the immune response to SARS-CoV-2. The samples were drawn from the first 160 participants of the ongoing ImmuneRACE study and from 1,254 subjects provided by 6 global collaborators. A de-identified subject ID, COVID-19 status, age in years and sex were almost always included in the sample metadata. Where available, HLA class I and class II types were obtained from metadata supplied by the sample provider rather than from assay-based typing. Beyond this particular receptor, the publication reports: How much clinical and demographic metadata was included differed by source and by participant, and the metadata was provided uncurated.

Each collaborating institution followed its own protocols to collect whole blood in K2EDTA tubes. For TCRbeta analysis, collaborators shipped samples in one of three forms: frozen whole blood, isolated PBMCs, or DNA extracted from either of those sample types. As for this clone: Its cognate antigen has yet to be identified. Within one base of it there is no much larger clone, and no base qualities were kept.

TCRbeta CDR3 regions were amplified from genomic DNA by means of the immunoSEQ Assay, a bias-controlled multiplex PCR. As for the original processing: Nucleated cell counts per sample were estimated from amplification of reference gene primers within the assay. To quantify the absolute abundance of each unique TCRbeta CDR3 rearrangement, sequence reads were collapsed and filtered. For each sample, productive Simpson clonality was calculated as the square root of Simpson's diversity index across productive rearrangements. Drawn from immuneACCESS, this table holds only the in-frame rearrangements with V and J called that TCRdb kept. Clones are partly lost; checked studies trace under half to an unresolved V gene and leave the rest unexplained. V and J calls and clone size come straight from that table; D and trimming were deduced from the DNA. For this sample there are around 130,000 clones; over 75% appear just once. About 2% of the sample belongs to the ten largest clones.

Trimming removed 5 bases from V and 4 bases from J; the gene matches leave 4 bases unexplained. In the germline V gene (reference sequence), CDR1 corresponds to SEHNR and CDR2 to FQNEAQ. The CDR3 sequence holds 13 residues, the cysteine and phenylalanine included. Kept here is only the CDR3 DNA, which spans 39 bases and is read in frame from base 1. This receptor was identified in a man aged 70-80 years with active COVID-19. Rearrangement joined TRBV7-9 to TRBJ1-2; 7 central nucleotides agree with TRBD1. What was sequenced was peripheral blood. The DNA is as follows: TGTGCCAGCAGCCGGGACAGCTTCTATGGCTACACCTTC. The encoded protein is CASSRDSFYGYTF.